A single sample is the source of the 11 T cell receptor beta chains below, sequenced in a study of CD8+ T cells in alopecia areata. Investigators isolated RNA and reverse transcribed it into cDNA to act as the sequencing template. Produced via immunoSEQ multiplex PCR; TCRdb's table is partial and in-frame only. Of 120,000 or so clones in the sample, roughly 50% were seen once. The sequencing sample was made of NKG2D-low CD8+ T cells sorted from blood. These receptors were obtained from a human donor with alopecia areata.

In its sample, this clone was seen a few times. This rearrangement joins TRBV29-1 to TRBJ1-1; a weak D match, TRBD1 (5 bases). The V end lost 6 bases, the J end lost 0 bases, and 14 bases lay between the germline ends. This CDR3 is built from 14 residues. CDR1 is SQVTM, CDR2 ANQGSEA, per germline. CDR3 sequence reads: CSVGGGDLNTEAFF. The CDR3 bases are TGCAGCGTCGGCGGGGGGGACCTGAACACTGAAGCTTTCTTT.

The chain combines TRBV27 with TRBJ1-1; no clear D gene. Per the germline V gene, CDR1 is MNHEY and CDR2 is SMNVEV (reference sequence). This CDR3 spans 14 amino acids. V dropped 6 bases and J dropped 4 bases, with 15 bases sitting between them. For the CDR3, the DNA is TGTGCCAGCAGGTATGGAGGGTTGGGCACTGAAGCTTTCTTT. Protein product: CASRYGGLGTEAFF.

This clone showed up just once. This chain joins TRBV30 and TRBJ2-7, with a possible D match to TRBD2 (6 bases). The CDR3 is made up of 11 amino acids. CDR1 and CDR2 from the germline V gene are GTSNPN and SVGIG (reference sequence). The V and J ends lost 3 bases and 9 bases respectively, with 12 bases between them. CDR3 sequence reads: CAWSQGLGQYF. The CDR3 coding sequence is TGTGCCTGGAGCCAGGGACTCGGGCAGTACTTC. Full variable domain (remainder filled in from reference TRBV30 and TRBJ2-7): SQTIHQWPATLVQPVGSPLSLECTVEGTSNPNLYWYRQAAGRGLQLLFYSVGIGQISSEVPQNLSASRPQDRQFILSSKKLLLSDSGFYLCAWSQGLGQYFGPGTRLTVT.

The chain employs TRBV29-1 and TRBJ1-5; 7 positions match TRBD1. Losses at the gene ends were 4 bases for V and 3 bases for J; bases not matched to a gene: 6. The CDR3 totals 14 residues. CDR1 is SQVTM and CDR2 is ANQGSEA in the germline V gene. The CDR3 region is CSVGGTAPNQPQHF. Here the CDR3 DNA reads TGCAGCGTTGGGGGGACAGCTCCCAATCAGCCCCAGCATTTT.

Details on this clone: Other nucleotide sequences in the sample specify the same CDR3. This chain links TRBV27 with TRBJ2-5; weak D call: TRBD2 (7 bases). The germline gives CDR1 MNHEY, CDR2 SMNVEV (reference sequence). Trimming removed 8 bases at V and 1 base at J, with 8 bases between. This CDR3 is built from 12 residues. The CDR3 region is CASRGAQETQYF. The DNA of the CDR3 is TGTGCCAGCCGGGGGGCCCAAGAGACCCAGTACTTC.

This clone was counted only a few times. This chain uses TRBV29-1 with TRBJ2-7; D not resolved. The CDR3 runs to 12 residues. The germline gives CDR1 SQVTM, CDR2 ANQGSEA. Trimming left V 3 bases short and J 6 bases short, with 12 bases between. The CDR3: CSVEEQPGEQYF. The CDR3 DNA reads TGCAGCGTTGAGGAACAGCCCGGCGAGCAGTACTTC.

The rearrangement joins TRBV29-1 to TRBJ2-3; D perhaps matches TRBD1 (6 bases). This CDR3 spans 16 amino acids. The V gene lost 7 bases and the J gene lost 4 bases, with 24 bases spanning the gap. The germline V gene encodes CDR1 SQVTM and CDR2 ANQGSEA. CDR3 sequence reads: CSGSFPHRVPPDTQYF. In DNA form, the CDR3 reads TGCAGCGGTTCCTTCCCGCACAGGGTCCCCCCAGATACGCAGTATTTT.

The chain couples TRBV29-1 to TRBJ2-2, with D unclear. The germline V and J ends were trimmed by 3 bases and 7 bases, with 9 bases remaining between them. The germline CDR1 and CDR2 sequences are SQVTM and ANQGSEA. This CDR3 contains 12 residues. The CDR3 sequence is CSVEGVGGELFF. The CDR3 DNA is TGCAGCGTTGAGGGCGTTGGCGGGGAGCTGTTTTTT.

The CDR3 loop is CSVGDSNTDTQYF. CDR3 DNA sequence: TGCAGCGTTGGGGACAGCAACACAGATACGCAGTATTTT. The chain combines TRBV29-1 with TRBJ2-3; TRBD1 agrees at 7 bases. Per the germline V gene, CDR1 is SQVTM and CDR2 is ANQGSEA. Unmatched junction bases numbered 3, after V lost 4 bases and J lost 2 bases. CDR3 size: 13 residues.

This clone was observed a handful of times. The chain carries TRBV29-1 and TRBJ2-1; 12 bases align to TRBD2. CDR3 length: 13 residues. With 5 bases clipped from V and 8 bases from J, the junction kept 4 bases outside the gene matches. Germline V gives CDR1 SQVTM, CDR2 ANQGSEA. CDR3 region: CSVSTSGSYEQFF. CDR3 bases: TGCAGCGTTTCGACTAGCGGGAGCTATGAGCAGTTCTTC.

The V call is TRBV4-1, the J call TRBJ2-5; 7 nucleotides line up with TRBD1. This CDR3 is 14 amino acids long. The V gene's germline CDR1 is MGHRA and CDR2 YSYEKL. Trimming removed 4 bases from V and 3 bases from J; junction bases left unmatched: 5. The CDR3 bases are TGCGCCAGCAGCCTCCACAGGGGAGAAGAGACCCAGTACTTC. It codes for CASSLHRGEETQYF.